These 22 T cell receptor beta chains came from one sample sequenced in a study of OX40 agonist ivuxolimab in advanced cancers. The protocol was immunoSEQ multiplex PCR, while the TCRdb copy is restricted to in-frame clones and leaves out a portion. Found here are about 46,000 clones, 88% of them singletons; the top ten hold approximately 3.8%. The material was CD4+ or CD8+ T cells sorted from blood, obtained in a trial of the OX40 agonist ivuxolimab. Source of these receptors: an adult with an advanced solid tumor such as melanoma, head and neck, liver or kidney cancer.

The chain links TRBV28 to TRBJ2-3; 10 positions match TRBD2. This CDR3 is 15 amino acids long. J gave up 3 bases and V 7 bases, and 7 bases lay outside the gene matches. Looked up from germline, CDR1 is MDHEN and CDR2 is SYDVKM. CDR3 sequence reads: CASTVVAGGTDTQYF. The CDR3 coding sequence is TGTGCCAGCACCGTGGTAGCGGGGGGTACAGATACGCAGTATTTT.

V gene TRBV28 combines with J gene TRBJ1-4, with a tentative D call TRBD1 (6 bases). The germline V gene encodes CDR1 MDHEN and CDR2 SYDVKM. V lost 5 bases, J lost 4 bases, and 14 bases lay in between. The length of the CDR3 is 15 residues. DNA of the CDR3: TGTGCCAGCAGTCCCGGACAGCCACTTAATGAAAAACTGTTTTTT. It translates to CASSPGQPLNEKLFF.

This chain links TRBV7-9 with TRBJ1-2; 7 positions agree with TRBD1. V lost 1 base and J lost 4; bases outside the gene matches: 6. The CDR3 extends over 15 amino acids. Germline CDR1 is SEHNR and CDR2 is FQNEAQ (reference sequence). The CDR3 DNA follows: TGTGCCAGCAGCTTAGACCCCGGGACAGTCTATGGCTACACCTTC. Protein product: CASSLDPGTVYGYTF.

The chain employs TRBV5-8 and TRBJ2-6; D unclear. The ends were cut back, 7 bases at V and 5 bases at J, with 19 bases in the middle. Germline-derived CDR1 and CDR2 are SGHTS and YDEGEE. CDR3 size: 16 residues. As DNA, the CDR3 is TGTGCCAGCGCTTTGTCCACACAAAGTCGGGCCAACGTCCTGACTTTC. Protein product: CASALSTQSRANVLTF.

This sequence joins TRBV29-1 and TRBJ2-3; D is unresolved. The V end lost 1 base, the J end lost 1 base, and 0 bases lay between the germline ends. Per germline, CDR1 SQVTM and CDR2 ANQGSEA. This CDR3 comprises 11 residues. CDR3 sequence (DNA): TGCAGCGTTGAAGGCACAGATACGCAGTATTTT. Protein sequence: CSVEGTDTQYF.

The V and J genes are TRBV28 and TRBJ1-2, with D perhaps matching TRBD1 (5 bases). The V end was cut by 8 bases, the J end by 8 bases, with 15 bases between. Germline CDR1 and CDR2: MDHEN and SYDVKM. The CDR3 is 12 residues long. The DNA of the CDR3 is TGTGCCAGCGGTCACAGGTTTCGGGGCTACACCTTC. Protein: CASGHRFRGYTF.

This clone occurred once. CDR3 residues: CAWSVLSGSSSEQFF. The CDR3 nucleotides read TGTGCCTGGAGTGTACTTAGCGGGAGCAGCAGTGAGCAGTTCTTC. The J gene is TRBJ2-1, the V gene TRBV30, with 9 bases that match TRBD2. V was pared by 0 bases and J by 9 bases, with 9 bases of the junction left unmatched. Per the germline V gene, CDR1 is GTSNPN and CDR2 is SVGIG (reference sequence). This CDR3 is 15 amino acids long.

Written as DNA, the CDR3 is TGTGCCAGCAGCTTACAGGGGAACTATGGCTACACCTTC. Amino acids: CASSLQGNYGYTF. V is TRBV5-4 and J is TRBJ1-2, with TRBD1 matching 7 bases. Germline assignment: CDR1 SGHNT and CDR2 YYREEE (reference sequence). The CDR3 is 13 residues long. The V gene end was trimmed by 2 bases and the J gene end by 2 bases; junction bases not matched to a gene: 0.

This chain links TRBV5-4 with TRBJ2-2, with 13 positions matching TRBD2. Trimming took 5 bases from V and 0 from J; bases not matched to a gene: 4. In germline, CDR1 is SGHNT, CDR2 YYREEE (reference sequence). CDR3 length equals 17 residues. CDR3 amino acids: CASRPGLAGANTGELFF. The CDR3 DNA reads TGTGCCAGCAGACCCGGACTAGCGGGAGCGAACACCGGGGAGCTGTTTTTT.

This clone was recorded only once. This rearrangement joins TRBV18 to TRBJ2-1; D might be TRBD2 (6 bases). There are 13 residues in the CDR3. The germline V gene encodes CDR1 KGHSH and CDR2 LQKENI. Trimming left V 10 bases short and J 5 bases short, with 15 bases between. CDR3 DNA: TGTGCCACTAGCGAGAACCTGAACAATGAGCAGTTCTTC. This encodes CATSENLNNEQFF.

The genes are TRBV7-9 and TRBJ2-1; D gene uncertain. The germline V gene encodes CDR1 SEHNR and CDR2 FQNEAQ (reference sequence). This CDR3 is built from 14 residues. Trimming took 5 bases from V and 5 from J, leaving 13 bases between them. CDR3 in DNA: TGTGCCAGCAGCGACCGTGGTGGTGACAATGAGCAGTTCTTC. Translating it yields CASSDRGGDNEQFF. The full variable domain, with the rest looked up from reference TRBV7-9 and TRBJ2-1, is DTGVSQNPRHKITKRGQNVTFRCDPISEHNRLYWYRQTLGQGPEFLTYFQNEAQLEKSRLLSDRFSAERPKGSFSTLEIQRTEQGDSAMYLCASSDRGGDNEQFFGPGTRLTVL.

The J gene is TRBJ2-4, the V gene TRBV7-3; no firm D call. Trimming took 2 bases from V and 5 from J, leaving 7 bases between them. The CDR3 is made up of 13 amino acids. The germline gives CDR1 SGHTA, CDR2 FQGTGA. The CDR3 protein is CASSLGRENIQYF. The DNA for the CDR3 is TGTGCCAGCAGCTTAGGTAGAGAAAACATTCAGTACTTC.

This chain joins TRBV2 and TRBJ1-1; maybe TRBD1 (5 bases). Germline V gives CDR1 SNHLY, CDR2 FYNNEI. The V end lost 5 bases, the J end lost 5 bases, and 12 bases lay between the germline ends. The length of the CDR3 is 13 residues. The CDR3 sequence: CASSFSGYTEAFF. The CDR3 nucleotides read TGTGCCAGCAGTTTCTCAGGGTATACTGAAGCTTTCTTT.

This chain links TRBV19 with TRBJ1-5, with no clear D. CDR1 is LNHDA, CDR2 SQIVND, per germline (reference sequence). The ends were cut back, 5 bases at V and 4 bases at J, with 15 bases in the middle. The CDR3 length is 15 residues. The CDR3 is CASSGANWKNQPQHF. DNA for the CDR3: TGTGCCAGTAGTGGCGCTAATTGGAAGAATCAGCCCCAGCATTTT.

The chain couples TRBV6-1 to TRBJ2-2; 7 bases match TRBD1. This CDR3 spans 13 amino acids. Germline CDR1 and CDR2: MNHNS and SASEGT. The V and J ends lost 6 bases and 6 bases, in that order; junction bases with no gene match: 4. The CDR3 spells CASRSTGSGELFF. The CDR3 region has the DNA TGTGCCAGCAGGTCGACAGGGTCCGGGGAGCTGTTTTTT.

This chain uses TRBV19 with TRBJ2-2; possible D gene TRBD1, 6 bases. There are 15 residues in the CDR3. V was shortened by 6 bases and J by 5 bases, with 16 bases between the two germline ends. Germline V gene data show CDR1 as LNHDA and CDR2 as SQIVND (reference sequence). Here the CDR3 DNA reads TGTGCCAGTAGGGAATACAGGGCAGGGACCGGGGAGCTGTTTTTT. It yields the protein CASREYRAGTGELFF.

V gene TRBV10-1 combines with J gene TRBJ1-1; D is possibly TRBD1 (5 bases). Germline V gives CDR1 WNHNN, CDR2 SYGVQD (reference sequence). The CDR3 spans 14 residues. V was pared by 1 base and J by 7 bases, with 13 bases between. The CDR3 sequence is CASSEFKGPGEAFF. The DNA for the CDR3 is TGCGCCAGCAGTGAGTTCAAGGGGCCGGGTGAAGCTTTCTTT.

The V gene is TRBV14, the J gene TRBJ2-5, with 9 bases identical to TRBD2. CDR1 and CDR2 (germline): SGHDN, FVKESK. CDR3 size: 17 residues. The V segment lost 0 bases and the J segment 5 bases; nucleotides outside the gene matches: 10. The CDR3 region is CASSQEERAGGGETQYF. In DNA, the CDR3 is TGTGCCAGCAGCCAAGAGGAGAGAGCGGGAGGAGGGGAGACCCAGTACTTC.

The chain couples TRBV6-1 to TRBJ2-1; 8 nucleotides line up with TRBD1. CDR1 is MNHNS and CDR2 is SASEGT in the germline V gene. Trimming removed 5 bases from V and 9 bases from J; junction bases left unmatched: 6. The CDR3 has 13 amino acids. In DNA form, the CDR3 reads TGTGCCAGCAGTTCCAGGGGGCGCCTTGAGCAGTTCTTC. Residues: CASSSRGRLEQFF.

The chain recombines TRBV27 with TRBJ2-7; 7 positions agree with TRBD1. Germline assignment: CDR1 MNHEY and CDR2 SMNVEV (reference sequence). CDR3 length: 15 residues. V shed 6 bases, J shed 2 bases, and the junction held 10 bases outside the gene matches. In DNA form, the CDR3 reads TGTGCCAGCAGCACGGACAGGTCCTCCACCTACGAGCAGTACTTC. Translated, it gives CASSTDRSSTYEQYF.

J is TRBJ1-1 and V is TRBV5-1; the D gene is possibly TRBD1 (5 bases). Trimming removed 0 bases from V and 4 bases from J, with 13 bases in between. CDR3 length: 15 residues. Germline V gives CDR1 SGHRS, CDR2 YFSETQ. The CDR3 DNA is TGCGCCAGCAGCTTGGTGGACAATCAGGGCACTGAAGCTTTCTTT. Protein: CASSLVDNQGTEAFF.

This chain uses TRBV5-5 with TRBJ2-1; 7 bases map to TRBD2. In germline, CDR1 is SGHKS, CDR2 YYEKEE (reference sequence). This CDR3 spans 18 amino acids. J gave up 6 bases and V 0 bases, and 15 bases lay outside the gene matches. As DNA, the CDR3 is TGTGCCAGCAGCTTGGAGGGGTACCCAGCGGGACTTGGCAATGAGCAGTTCTTC. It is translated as CASSLEGYPAGLGNEQFF.